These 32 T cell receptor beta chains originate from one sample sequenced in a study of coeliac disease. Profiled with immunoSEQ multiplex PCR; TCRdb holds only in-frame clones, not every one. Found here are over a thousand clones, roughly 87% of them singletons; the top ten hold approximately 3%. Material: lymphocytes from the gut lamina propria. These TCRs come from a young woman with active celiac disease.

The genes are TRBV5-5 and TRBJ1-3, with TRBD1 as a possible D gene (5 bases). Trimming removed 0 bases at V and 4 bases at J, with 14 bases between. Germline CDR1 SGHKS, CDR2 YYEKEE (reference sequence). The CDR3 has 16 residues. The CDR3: CASSLGPGLQGNTIYF. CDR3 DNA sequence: TGTGCCAGCAGCTTGGGTCCAGGGCTTCAAGGAAACACCATATATTTT. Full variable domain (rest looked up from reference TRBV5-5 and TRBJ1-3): DAGVTQSPTHLIKTRGQQVTLRCSPISGHKSVSWYQQVLGQGPQFIFQYYEKEERGRGNFPDRFSARQFPNYSSELNVNALLLGDSALYLCASSLGPGLQGNTIYFGEGSWLTVV.

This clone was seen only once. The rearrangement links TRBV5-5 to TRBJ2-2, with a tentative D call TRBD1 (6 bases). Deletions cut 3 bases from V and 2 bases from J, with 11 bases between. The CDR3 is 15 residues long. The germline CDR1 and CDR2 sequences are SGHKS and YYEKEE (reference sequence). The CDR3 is CASSSYRENTGELFF. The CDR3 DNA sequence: TGTGCCAGCAGCTCTTACAGGGAAAACACCGGGGAGCTGTTTTTT.

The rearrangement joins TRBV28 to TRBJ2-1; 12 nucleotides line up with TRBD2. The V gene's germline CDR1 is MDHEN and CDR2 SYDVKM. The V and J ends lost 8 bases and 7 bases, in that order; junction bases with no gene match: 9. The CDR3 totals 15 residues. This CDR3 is CASLPTSGRKNEQFF. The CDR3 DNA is TGTGCCAGCTTACCCACTAGCGGGAGGAAAAATGAGCAGTTCTTC.

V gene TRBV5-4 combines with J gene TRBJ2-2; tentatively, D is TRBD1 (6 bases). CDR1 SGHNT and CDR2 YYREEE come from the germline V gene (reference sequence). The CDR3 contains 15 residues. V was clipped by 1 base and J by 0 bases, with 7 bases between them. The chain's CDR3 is CASSLRQANTGELFF. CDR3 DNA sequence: TGTGCCAGCAGCTTGAGACAGGCGAACACCGGGGAGCTGTTTTTT.

Here the CDR3 reads CAWSESAGYYEQYF. CDR3 nucleotides: TGTGCCTGGAGTGAGTCGGCGGGCTACTACGAGCAGTACTTC. The V call is TRBV30, the J call TRBJ2-7; tentative D call: TRBD2 (5 bases). The CDR3 length is 14 residues. Germline V gene data show CDR1 as GTSNPN and CDR2 as SVGIG (reference sequence). V was shortened by 1 base and J by 3 bases, with 13 bases between the two germline ends.

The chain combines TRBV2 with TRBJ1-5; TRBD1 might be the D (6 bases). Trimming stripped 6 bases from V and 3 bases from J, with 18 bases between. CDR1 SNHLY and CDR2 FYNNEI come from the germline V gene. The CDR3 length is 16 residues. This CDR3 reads CASRQQGGKINQPQHF. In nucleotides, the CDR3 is TGTGCCAGCAGGCAACAGGGAGGGAAGATCAATCAGCCCCAGCATTTT.

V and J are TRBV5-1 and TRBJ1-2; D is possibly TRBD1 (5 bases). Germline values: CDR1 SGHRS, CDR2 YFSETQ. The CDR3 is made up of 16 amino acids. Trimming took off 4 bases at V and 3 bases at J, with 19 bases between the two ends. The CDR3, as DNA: TGCGCCAGCAGCCCCCTTTTAGGGGTTAAAGACTATGGCTACACCTTC. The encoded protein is CASSPLLGVKDYGYTF.

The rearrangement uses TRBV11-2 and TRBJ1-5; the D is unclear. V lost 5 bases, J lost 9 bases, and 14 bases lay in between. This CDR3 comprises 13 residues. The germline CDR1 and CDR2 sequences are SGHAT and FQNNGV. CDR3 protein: CASSPRRMRPQHF. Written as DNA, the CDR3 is TGTGCCAGCAGCCCGAGGAGGATGAGGCCCCAGCATTTT.

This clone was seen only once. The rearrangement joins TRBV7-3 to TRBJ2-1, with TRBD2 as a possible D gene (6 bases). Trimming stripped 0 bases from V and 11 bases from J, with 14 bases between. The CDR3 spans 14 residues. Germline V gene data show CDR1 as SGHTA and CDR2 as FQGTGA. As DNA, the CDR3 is TGTGCCAGCAGCTTAACGTGGACTAACCCCAAGCAGTTCTTC. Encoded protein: CASSLTWTNPKQFF.

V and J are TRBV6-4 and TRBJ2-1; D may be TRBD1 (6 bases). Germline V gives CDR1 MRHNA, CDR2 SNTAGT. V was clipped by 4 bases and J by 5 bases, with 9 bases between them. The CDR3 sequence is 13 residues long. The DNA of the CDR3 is TGTGCCAGCAGTGGACAGGCCGACAATGAGCAGTTCTTC. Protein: CASSGQADNEQFF.

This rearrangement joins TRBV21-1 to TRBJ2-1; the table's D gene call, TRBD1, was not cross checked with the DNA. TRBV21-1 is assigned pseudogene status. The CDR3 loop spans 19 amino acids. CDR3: CASRKRSRDSHAGHNEQFF. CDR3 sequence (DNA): TGTGCCAGCAGGAAAAGGTCTCGGGACAGCCATGCGGGGCACAATGAGCAGTTCTTC.

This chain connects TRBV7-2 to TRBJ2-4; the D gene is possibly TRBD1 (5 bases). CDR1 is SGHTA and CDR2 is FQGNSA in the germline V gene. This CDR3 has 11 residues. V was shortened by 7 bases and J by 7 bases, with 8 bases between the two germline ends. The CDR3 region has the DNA TGTGCCAGCACCTCAGGGAACATTCAGTACTTC. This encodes CASTSGNIQYF. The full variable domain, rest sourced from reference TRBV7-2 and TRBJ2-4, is GAGVSQSPSNKVTEKGKDVELRCDPISGHTALYWYRQSLGQGLEFLIYFQGNSAPDKSGLPSDRFSAERTGGSVSTLTIQRTQQEDSAVYLCASTSGNIQYFGAGTRLSVL.

The CDR3 is CASSTGRAANEQFF. DNA for the CDR3: TGCGCCAGCAGCACAGGGAGGGCGGCCAATGAGCAGTTCTTC. J is TRBJ2-1 and V is TRBV5-1; perhaps TRBD2 as D (7 bases). V gave up 4 bases and J gave up 6 bases, with 14 bases separating them. CDR1 and CDR2 (germline): SGHRS, YFSETQ. The CDR3 runs to 14 residues.

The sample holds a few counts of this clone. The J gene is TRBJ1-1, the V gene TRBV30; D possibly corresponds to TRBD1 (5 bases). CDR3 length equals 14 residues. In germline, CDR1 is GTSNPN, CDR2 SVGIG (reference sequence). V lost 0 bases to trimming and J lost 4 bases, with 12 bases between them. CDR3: CAWSVPGLATEAFF. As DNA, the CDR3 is TGTGCCTGGAGTGTACCAGGGCTCGCCACTGAAGCTTTCTTT.

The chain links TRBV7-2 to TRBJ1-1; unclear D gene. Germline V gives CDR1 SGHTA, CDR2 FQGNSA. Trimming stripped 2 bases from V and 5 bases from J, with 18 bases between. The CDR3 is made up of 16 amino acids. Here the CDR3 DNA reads TGTGCCAGCAGCTTATTCTGGTTGGGAGGAGGGACTGAAGCTTTCTTT. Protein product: CASSLFWLGGGTEAFF.

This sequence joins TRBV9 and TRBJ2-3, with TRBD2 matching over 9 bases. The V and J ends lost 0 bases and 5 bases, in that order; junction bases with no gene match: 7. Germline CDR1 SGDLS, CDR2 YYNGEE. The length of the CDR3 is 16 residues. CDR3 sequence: CASSVAFGRGGDTQYF. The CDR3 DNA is TGTGCCAGCAGCGTAGCTTTCGGGCGGGGGGGAGATACGCAGTATTTT.

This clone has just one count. CDR3 residues: CASSYSFDTSGELFF. CDR3 coding DNA: TGTGCCAGCAGTTACTCCTTCGACACATCCGGGGAGCTGTTTTTT. J is TRBJ2-2 and V is TRBV6-5, with D unresolved. Germline CDR1 reads MNHEY; CDR2 reads SVGAGI. Trimming removed 0 bases from V and 6 bases from J, with 11 bases in between. The CDR3 contains 15 residues.

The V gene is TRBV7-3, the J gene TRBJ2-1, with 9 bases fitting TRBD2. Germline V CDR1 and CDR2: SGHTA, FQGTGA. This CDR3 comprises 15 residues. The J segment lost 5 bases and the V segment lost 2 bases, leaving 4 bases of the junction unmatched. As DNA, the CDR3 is TGTGCCAGCAGCTTAGCGGGAGGGGGGAACAATGAGCAGTTCTTC. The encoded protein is CASSLAGGGNNEQFF.

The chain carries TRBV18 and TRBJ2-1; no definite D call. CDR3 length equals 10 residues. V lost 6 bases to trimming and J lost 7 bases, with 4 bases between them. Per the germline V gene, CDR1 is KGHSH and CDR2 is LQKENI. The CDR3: CASSGNEQFF. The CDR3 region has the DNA TGTGCCAGCTCCGGGAATGAGCAGTTCTTC.

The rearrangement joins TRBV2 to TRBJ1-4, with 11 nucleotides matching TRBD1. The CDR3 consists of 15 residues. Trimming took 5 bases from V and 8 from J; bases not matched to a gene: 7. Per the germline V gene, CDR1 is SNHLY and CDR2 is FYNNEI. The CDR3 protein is CASSMDRGRGEKLFF. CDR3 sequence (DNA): TGTGCCAGCAGTATGGACAGGGGGCGGGGAGAAAAACTGTTTTTT.

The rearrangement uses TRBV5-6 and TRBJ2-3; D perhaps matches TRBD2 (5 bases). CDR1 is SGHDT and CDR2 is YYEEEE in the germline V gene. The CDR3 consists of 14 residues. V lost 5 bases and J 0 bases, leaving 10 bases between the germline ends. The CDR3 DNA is TGTGCCAGCAGGCCTACGGGGAGCACAGATACGCAGTATTTT. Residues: CASRPTGSTDTQYF.

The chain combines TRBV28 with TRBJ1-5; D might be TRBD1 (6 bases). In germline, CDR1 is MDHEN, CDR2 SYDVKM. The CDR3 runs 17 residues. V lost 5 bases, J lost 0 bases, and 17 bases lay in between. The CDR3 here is CASSPHAGGNSNQPQHF. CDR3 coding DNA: TGTGCCAGCAGTCCTCACGCGGGGGGCAATAGCAATCAGCCCCAGCATTTT.

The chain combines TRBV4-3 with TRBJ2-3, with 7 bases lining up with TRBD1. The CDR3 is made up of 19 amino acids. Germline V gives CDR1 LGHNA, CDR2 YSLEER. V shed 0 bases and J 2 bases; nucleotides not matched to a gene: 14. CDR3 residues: CASSQDLNSETGHTDTQYF. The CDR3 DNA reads TGCGCCAGCAGCCAAGATTTGAATTCGGAGACAGGGCACACAGATACGCAGTATTTT.

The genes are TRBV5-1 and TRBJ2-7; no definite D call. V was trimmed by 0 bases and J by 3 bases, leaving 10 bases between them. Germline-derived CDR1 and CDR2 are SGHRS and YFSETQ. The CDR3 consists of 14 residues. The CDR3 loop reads CASSLVLAFYEQYF. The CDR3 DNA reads TGCGCCAGCAGCTTGGTGTTGGCCTTCTACGAGCAGTACTTC.

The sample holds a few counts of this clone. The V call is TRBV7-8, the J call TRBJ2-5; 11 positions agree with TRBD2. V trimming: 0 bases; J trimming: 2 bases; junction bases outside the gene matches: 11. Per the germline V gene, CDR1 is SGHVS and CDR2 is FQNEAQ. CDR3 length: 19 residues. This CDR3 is CASSLAWGASGGLQETQYF. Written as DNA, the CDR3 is TGTGCCAGCAGCTTAGCATGGGGGGCTAGCGGGGGGTTACAAGAGACCCAGTACTTC.

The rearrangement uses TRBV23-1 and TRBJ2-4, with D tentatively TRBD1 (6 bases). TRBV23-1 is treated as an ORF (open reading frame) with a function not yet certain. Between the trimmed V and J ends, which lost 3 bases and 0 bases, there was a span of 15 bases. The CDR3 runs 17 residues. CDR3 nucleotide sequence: TGCGCCAGCAGTCATAGGGGGACCTTAAAAGCCAAAAACATTCAGTACTTC. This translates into CASSHRGTLKAKNIQYF.

Here the CDR3 DNA reads TGTGCCAGCAGCTTAAGAGCGAACACCGGGGAGCTGTTTTTT. Residues: CASSLRANTGELFF. The chain combines TRBV7-3 with TRBJ2-2; D ambiguous. V was shortened by 1 base and J by 0 bases, with 3 bases between the two germline ends. The CDR3 has 14 amino acids. From germline, CDR1 is SGHTA and CDR2 FQGTGA.

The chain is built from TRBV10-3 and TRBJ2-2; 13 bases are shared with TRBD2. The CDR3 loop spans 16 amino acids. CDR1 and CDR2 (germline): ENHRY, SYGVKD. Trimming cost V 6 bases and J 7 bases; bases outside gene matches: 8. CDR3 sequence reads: CAIRELAGGPGGELFF. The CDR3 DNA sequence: TGTGCCATCAGGGAACTAGCGGGAGGGCCCGGCGGGGAGCTGTTTTTT.

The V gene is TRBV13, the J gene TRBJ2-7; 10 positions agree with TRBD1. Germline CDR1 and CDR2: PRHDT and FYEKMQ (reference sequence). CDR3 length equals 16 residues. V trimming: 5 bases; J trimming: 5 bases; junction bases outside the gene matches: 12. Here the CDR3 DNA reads TGTGCCAGCAGCCTCGAAGCTTCCGGGACAGGGGACGAGCAGTACTTC. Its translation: CASSLEASGTGDEQYF.

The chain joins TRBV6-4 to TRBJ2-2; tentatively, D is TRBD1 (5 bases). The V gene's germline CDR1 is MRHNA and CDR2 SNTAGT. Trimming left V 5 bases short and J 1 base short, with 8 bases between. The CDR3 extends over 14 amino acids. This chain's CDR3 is CASSYTGNTGELFF. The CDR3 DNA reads TGTGCCAGCAGTTACACAGGGAACACCGGGGAGCTGTTTTTT.

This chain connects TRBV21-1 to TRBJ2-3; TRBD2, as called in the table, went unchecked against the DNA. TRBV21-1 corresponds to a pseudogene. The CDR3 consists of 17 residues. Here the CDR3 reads CASRRVLATFVQDTQYF. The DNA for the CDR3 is TGTGCCAGCAGGCGTGTGCTAGCTACATTCGTGCAAGATACGCAGTATTTT.

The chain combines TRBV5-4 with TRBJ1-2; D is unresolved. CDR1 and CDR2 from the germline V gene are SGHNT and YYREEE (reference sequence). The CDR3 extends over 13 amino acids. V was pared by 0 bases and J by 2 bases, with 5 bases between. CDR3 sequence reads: CASSLGQNYGYTF. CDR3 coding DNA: TGTGCCAGCAGCTTGGGACAAAACTATGGCTACACCTTC. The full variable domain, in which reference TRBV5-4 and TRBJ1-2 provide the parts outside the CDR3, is ETGVTQSPTHLIKTRGQQVTLRCSSQSGHNTVSWYQQALGQGPQFIFQYYREEENGRGNFPPRFSGLQFPNYSSELNVNALELDDSALYLCASSLGQNYGYTFGSGTRLTVV.